A selection of T cell receptor beta chains follows, all from one sample in a study of neurological immune-mediated disorders. TCRdb itself ran the 5' RACE reads through MiXCR, one entry per CDR3 protein. The table shows under 90,000 distinct CDR3 sequences, with approximately 10% occurring only once. Sequences were obtained from PBMCs. Source of these receptors: a man aged 35 to 55 in good health. The CDR3 runs from the conserved cysteine through the conserved F or W. The order of the fields is J gene, V gene, D gene, clone size, CDR3 DNA, CDR3 protein. D genes are given only for firm matches. Expanded clones are given a class, and other clones once, few, many or no size at all.

J gene: TRBJ2-1
V gene: TRBV9
D gene: NA
clone size: once
CDR3 DNA: TGTGCCAGCAGCGTGGAGTTATACAATGAGCAGTTCTTC
CDR3 protein: CASSVELYNEQFF

J gene: TRBJ2-5
V gene: TRBV6-6
D gene: NA
clone size: many
CDR3 DNA: TGTGCCAGCAGTTACTCGGGGGACACTCTCCAAGAGACCCAGTACTTC
CDR3 protein: CASSYSGDTLQETQYF

J gene: TRBJ1-6
V gene: TRBV4-2
D gene: NA
clone size: many
CDR3 DNA: TGTGCCAGCAGCCAAGGTGAGGGGGGCCGGACGGAATCACCCCTCCACTTT
CDR3 protein: CASSQGEGGRTESPLHF

J gene: TRBJ2-3
V gene: TRBV7-7
D gene: NA
clone size: many
CDR3 DNA: TGTGCCAGCAGCTTAGGTTGGACAGATACGCAGTATTTT
CDR3 protein: CASSLGWTDTQYF

J gene: TRBJ2-7
V gene: TRBV7-6
D gene: NA
clone size: NA
CDR3 DNA: TGTGCCAGCAGCTTATCGGACCAATACGAGCAGTACTTC
CDR3 protein: CASSLSDQYEQYF

J gene: TRBJ1-6
V gene: TRBV11-2
D gene: NA
clone size: many
CDR3 DNA: TGTGCCAGCAGTCACGCCGGGGGGATGATCTATAATTCACCCCTCCACTTT
CDR3 protein: CASSHAGGMIYNSPLHF

J gene: TRBJ2-7
V gene: TRBV4-2
D gene: TRBD2
clone size: NA
CDR3 DNA: TGTGCCAGCCAAGGTCTGACGGGAGGTTTCCACTTCGCCTACGAGCAGTACTTC
CDR3 protein: CASQGLTGGFHFAYEQYF

J gene: TRBJ2-3
V gene: TRBV20-1
D gene: TRBD1
clone size: many
CDR3 DNA: TGCAGTGCTAGAGATGGGGCAGGGGGCCCAGATACGCAGTATTTT
CDR3 protein: CSARDGAGGPDTQYF

J gene: TRBJ2-2
V gene: TRBV12-3/TRBV12-4
D gene: NA
clone size: many
CDR3 DNA: TGTGCCAGCAGCCGGACGAACAGCGGGGAGCTGTTTTTT
CDR3 protein: CASSRTNSGELFF

J gene: TRBJ1-1
V gene: TRBV12-3/TRBV12-4
D gene: TRBD1
clone size: once
CDR3 DNA: TGTGCCAGTAGTTCGGGACAGGGGCGCACTTCCAATGCTTTCTTT
CDR3 protein: CASSSGQGRTSNAFF

J gene: TRBJ2-1
V gene: TRBV5-6
D gene: TRBD2
clone size: many
CDR3 DNA: TGTGCCAGCAGCCCTAAGGGACTAGCGGGAGTTCTCGAGCAGTTCTTC
CDR3 protein: CASSPKGLAGVLEQFF

J gene: TRBJ2-5
V gene: TRBV5-5
D gene: NA
clone size: many
CDR3 DNA: TGTGCCAGCAGCTTTCATCTGCGGCGAAGTGCAGAGACCCAGTACTTC
CDR3 protein: CASSFHLRRSAETQYF

J gene: TRBJ2-2
V gene: TRBV4-2
D gene: TRBD1
clone size: many
CDR3 DNA: TGTGCCAGCAGGACCGGGACAGAGGGCACCGGGGAGCTGTTTTTT
CDR3 protein: CASRTGTEGTGELFF

J gene: TRBJ1-1
V gene: TRBV3-1
D gene: NA
clone size: many
CDR3 DNA: TGTGCCAGCATCTCGGGAGGGACCCTGAACACTGAAGCTTTCTTT
CDR3 protein: CASISGGTLNTEAFF

J gene: TRBJ1-1
V gene: TRBV7-6
D gene: NA
clone size: NA
CDR3 DNA: TGTGCCAGCAGCTTAGGCCCTCCTCAGGGTGGCACTGAAGCTTTCTTT
CDR3 protein: CASSLGPPQGGTEAFF

J gene: TRBJ2-3
V gene: TRBV5-4
D gene: NA
clone size: many
CDR3 DNA: TGTGCCAGCAGCCCTGACACACCCTTCGGCACAGATACGCAGTATTTT
CDR3 protein: CASSPDTPFGTDTQYF